The clone carrying this T cell receptor (beta chain) was seen only a few times. The antigen is not known. The study ran its PCR with 60 Vbeta and 13 Jbeta primers. Some clones are missing from TCRdb's copy, which holds only in-frame ones; the method was immunoSEQ multiplex PCR. The repertoire has approximately 97,000 clones, about 74% of them found once; the top ten carry roughly 9.1%. V trimming: 4 bases; J trimming: 2 bases; junction bases outside the gene matches: 6. CDR3 length equals 16 residues. From germline, CDR1 is SGHTA and CDR2 FQGNSA. This sample is drawn from a study of cytomegalovirus exposure and HLA in healthy donors. The study's findings and limits: A classifier reportedly called cytomegalovirus status with high sensitivity and specificity.

The chain combines TRBV7-2 with TRBJ2-3; 10 nucleotides match TRBD2. Material for sequencing was PBMCs. The clonotype comes from a male donor in good health and CMV-seropositive. CDR3 protein: CASSSRGTSDTDTQYF. Written as DNA, the CDR3 is TGTGCCAGCAGCTCCAGAGGGACTAGCGACACAGATACGCAGTATTTT.